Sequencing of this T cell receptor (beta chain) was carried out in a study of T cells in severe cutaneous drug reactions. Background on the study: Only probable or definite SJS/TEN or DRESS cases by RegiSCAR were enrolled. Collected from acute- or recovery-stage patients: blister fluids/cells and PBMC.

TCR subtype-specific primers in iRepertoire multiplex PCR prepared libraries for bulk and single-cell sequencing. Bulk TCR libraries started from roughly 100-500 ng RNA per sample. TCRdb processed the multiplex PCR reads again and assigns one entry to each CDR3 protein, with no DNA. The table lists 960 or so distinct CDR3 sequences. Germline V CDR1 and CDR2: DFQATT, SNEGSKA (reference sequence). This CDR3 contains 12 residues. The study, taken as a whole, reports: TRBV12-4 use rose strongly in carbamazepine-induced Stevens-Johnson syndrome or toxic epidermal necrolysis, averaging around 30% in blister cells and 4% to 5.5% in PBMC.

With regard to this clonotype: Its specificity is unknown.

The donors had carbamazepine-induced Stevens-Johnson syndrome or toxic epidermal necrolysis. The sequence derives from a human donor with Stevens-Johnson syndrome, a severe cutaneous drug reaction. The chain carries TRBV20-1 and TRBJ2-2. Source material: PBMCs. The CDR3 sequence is CSARDGTGELFF.